The 20 T cell receptor beta chains below all came from one sample that was sequenced in a study of monozygotic twins with cystic fibrosis. The assay was immunoSEQ multiplex PCR, and TCRdb's table has in-frame clones only and misses some. The sample has tens of thousands of clones; 97% are singletons. Sequencing input: blood. These receptors all come from a girl aged 5 to 17 with cystic fibrosis.

The V gene is TRBV25-1, the J gene TRBJ2-2; 8 bases match TRBD2. The germline V gene has CDR1 MGHDK and CDR2 SYGVNS. V shed 0 bases and J 6 bases; nucleotides not matched to a gene: 9. The CDR3 runs 17 residues. Here the CDR3 DNA reads TGTGCCAGCAGTGAATATAGGTCCGGGAGGGCCCCCGGGGAGCTGTTTTTT. This codes for CASSEYRSGRAPGELFF.

The CDR3 DNA sequence: TGTGCCAGCAGTGAGGGCGGTAGCCTACAAGAGACCCAGTACTTC. The encoded protein is CASSEGGSLQETQYF. This chain connects TRBV25-1 to TRBJ2-5; D gene ambiguous. The CDR3 runs 15 residues. Germline V CDR1 and CDR2: MGHDK, SYGVNS. V lost 3 bases, J lost 2 bases, and 13 bases lay in between. The variable domain in full, completed from reference TRBV25-1 and TRBJ2-5, reads EADIYQTPRYLVIGTGKKITLECSQTMGHDKMYWYQQDPGMELHLIHYSYGVNSTEKGDLSSESTVSRIRTEHFPLTLESARPSHTSQYLCASSEGGSLQETQYFGPGTRLLVL.

The V call is TRBV11-2, the J call TRBJ2-4; perhaps D is TRBD1 or TRBD2 (5 bases each). CDR1 and CDR2 (germline): SGHAT, FQNNGV. The CDR3 runs 16 residues. Trimming removed 4 bases from V and 0 bases from J, with 13 bases in between. CDR3 DNA: TGTGCCAGCAGCTACCCCGGGACGATAGCCAAAAACATTCAGTACTTC. It specifies CASSYPGTIAKNIQYF.

The chain is built from TRBV4-1 and TRBJ2-7; D is unclear. This CDR3 spans 13 amino acids. CDR1 is MGHRA and CDR2 is YSYEKL in the germline V gene. V lost 3 bases and J 4 bases, leaving 10 bases between the germline ends. The CDR3 region has the DNA TGCGCCAGCAGCCACGGCCTGGCTTACGAGCAGTACTTC. Its protein product is CASSHGLAYEQYF.

The chain is built from TRBV5-3 and TRBJ2-1; either TRBD1 or TRBD2 may supply D (5 bases each). TRBV5-3 is identified as an open reading frame with a role that is uncertain. V was cut by 0 bases and J by 7 bases, with 20 bases left in between. The CDR3 runs 17 residues. The CDR3 loop is CARSLGTERHRGNEQFF. The CDR3 bases are TGTGCCAGAAGCTTGGGGACGGAGCGGCATAGGGGTAATGAGCAGTTCTTC.

The CDR3 loop is CASSFSRPSGVVDTQYF. The CDR3 nucleotides are TGTGCCAGCAGCTTCAGTAGGCCTAGCGGGGTGGTAGATACGCAGTATTTT. The V and J genes are TRBV5-6 and TRBJ2-3; 9 positions agree with TRBD2. The J segment lost 5 bases and the V segment lost 2 bases, leaving 12 bases of the junction unmatched. The CDR3 is 17 residues long. Germline CDR1 and CDR2: SGHDT and YYEEEE.

This chain joins TRBV25-1 and TRBJ1-2, with D perhaps matching TRBD1 (6 bases). CDR1 and CDR2 (germline): MGHDK, SYGVNS. Trimming left V 5 bases short and J 6 bases short, with 16 bases between. The CDR3 loop spans 14 amino acids. CDR3 nucleotides: TGTGCCAGCAGTACAGGGACGGTCGGCGATGGCTACACCTTC. This gives the protein CASSTGTVGDGYTF.

The chain recombines TRBV5-4 with TRBJ2-1; TRBD2 aligns across 9 bases. CDR3 size: 16 residues. The J segment lost 4 bases and the V segment lost 3 bases, leaving 8 bases of the junction unmatched. Germline V CDR1 and CDR2: SGHNT, YYREEE (reference sequence). The CDR3 protein is CASSYLAGGDYNEQFF. The CDR3 DNA reads as TGTGCCAGCAGCTATCTCGCGGGAGGGGATTACAATGAGCAGTTCTTC.

This chain links TRBV7-9 with TRBJ1-1; TRBD1 aligns across 9 bases. Losses at the gene ends were 5 bases for V and 3 bases for J; bases not matched to a gene: 4. This CDR3 has 14 amino acids. The germline V gene has CDR1 SEHNR and CDR2 FQNEAQ (reference sequence). For the CDR3, the DNA is TGTGCCAGCAGCCGGTGGGACAGGGACACTGAAGCTTTCTTT. This sequence encodes CASSRWDRDTEAFF.

The rearrangement uses TRBV19 and TRBJ1-5, with TRBD1 as a possible D gene (5 bases). The germline V gene has CDR1 LNHDA and CDR2 SQIVND (reference sequence). There are 14 residues in the CDR3. V lost 4 bases, J lost 7 bases, and 14 bases lay in between. CDR3 bases: TGTGCCAGTAGTAACGGACAATCGGGACAGCCCCAGCATTTT. Amino acids: CASSNGQSGQPQHF.

This rearrangement joins TRBV9 to TRBJ2-3; D ambiguous. The CDR3 has 15 amino acids. From germline, CDR1 is SGDLS and CDR2 YYNGEE. The V and J ends lost 0 bases and 0 bases respectively, with 8 bases between them. The CDR3 protein is CASSVVGSSTDTQYF. CDR3 bases: TGTGCCAGCAGCGTAGTTGGGTCTAGCACAGATACGCAGTATTTT.

This chain connects TRBV5-1 to TRBJ2-5, with 8 nucleotides matching TRBD1. The CDR3 length is 15 residues. CDR1 is SGHRS and CDR2 is YFSETQ in the germline V gene. The J segment lost 2 bases and the V segment lost 0 bases, leaving 3 bases of the junction unmatched. CDR3 amino acids: CASSLGTGGQETQYF. CDR3 sequence (DNA): TGCGCCAGCAGCTTGGGTACAGGGGGGCAAGAGACCCAGTACTTC.

The J gene is TRBJ2-7, the V gene TRBV27; 10 bases fit TRBD1. Germline V lookup: CDR1 MNHEY, CDR2 SMNVEV (reference sequence). This CDR3 comprises 14 residues. V gave up 6 bases and J gave up 0 bases; unmatched junction bases: 2. CDR3 loop: CASSGTGDSYEQYF. The CDR3 nucleotides are TGTGCCAGCAGCGGGACAGGGGACTCCTACGAGCAGTACTTC.

This clone showed up just once. The rearrangement uses TRBV4-3 and TRBJ1-3; the D is unclear. V was pared by 3 bases and J by 4 bases, with 10 bases between. Germline V gene lookup returns CDR1 LGHNA and CDR2 YSLEER. CDR3 length: 14 residues. The chain's CDR3 is CASSHGTYGNTIYF. The CDR3 nucleotides read TGCGCCAGCAGCCACGGTACATACGGAAACACCATATATTTT.

The V and J genes are TRBV4-3 and TRBJ1-1, with 8 nucleotides matching TRBD1. V trimming: 2 bases; J trimming: 8 bases; junction bases outside the gene matches: 1. There are 12 residues in the CDR3. Germline CDR1 LGHNA, CDR2 YSLEER. The CDR3 spells CASSQPGGEAFF. Here the CDR3 DNA reads TGCGCCAGCAGCCAACCAGGGGGCGAAGCTTTCTTT.

This chain connects TRBV19 to TRBJ2-5; 9 bases are a match to TRBD2. Germline lookup yields CDR1 LNHDA and CDR2 SQIVND (reference sequence). Trimming cost V 6 bases and J 5 bases; bases outside gene matches: 4. The CDR3 runs 13 residues. The CDR3 coding sequence is TGTGCCAGTAGCCTACTAGCGGGCGAGACCCAGTACTTC. Its translation: CASSLLAGETQYF.

The sample holds one count of this clone. V and J are TRBV11-2 and TRBJ2-5, with D perhaps matching TRBD1 or TRBD2 (5 bases each). The CDR3 length is 14 residues. CDR1 and CDR2 (germline): SGHAT, FQNNGV. V dropped 5 bases and J dropped 8 bases, with 18 bases sitting between them. CDR3 residues: CASSDGAGRRTQYF. The DNA for the CDR3 is TGTGCCAGCAGCGATGGGGCGGGTCGGCGAACCCAGTACTTC.

CDR3 protein: CASSLTPGRNYGYTF. In DNA form, the CDR3 reads TGTGCCAGCAGCTTAACCCCGGGACGCAACTATGGCTACACCTTC. The V and J genes are TRBV5-4 and TRBJ1-2, with TRBD1 as a possible D gene (5 bases). The germline gives CDR1 SGHNT, CDR2 YYREEE (reference sequence). V lost 2 bases to trimming and J lost 2 bases, with 13 bases between them. The CDR3 consists of 15 residues.

This rearrangement joins TRBV19 to TRBJ2-7, with 8 positions matching TRBD2. J gave up 6 bases and V 5 bases, and 3 bases lay outside the gene matches. The length of the CDR3 is 12 residues. Per germline, CDR1 LNHDA and CDR2 SQIVND (reference sequence). The CDR3: CASSPGGGEQYV. The CDR3 coding sequence is TGTGCCAGTAGTCCGGGAGGGGGCGAGCAGTACGTC.

This clone showed up just once. The chain uses TRBV12-5 and TRBJ2-5; TRBD2 agrees at 7 bases. This CDR3 has 17 amino acids. V gave up 4 bases and J gave up 0 bases; unmatched junction bases: 11. The germline V gene encodes CDR1 LGHNT and CDR2 FRNRAP. The CDR3 DNA is TGTGCTAGTGGTTCCGTTCGCAGCGGGAATCACCAAGAGACCCAGTACTTC. Its translation is CASGSVRSGNHQETQYF.